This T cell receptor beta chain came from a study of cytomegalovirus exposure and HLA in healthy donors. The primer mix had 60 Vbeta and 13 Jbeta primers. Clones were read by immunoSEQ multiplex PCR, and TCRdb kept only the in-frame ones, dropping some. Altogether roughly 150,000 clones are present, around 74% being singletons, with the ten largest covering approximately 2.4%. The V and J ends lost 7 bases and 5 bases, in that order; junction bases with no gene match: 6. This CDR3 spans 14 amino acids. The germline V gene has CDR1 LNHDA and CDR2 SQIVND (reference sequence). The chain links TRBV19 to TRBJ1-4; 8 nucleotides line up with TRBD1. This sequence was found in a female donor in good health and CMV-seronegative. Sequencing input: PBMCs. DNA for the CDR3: TGTGCCAGTACTTTCGGGACAGGCAATGAAAAACTGTTTTTT. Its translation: CASTFGTGNEKLFF.